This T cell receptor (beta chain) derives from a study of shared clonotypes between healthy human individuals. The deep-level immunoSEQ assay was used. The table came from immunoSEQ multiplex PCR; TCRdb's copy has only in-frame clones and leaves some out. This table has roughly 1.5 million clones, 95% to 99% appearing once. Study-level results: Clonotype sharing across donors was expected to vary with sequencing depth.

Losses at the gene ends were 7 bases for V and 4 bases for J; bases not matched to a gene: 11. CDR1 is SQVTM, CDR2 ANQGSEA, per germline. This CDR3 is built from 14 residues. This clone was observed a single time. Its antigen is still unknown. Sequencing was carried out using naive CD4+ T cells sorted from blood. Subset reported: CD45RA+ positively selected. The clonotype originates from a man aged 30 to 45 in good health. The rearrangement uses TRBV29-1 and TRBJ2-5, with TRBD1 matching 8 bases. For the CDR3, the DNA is TGCAGCGCCAAGGACAGGGTGGGAGGAGAGACCCAGTACTTC. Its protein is CSAKDRVGGETQYF.